A selection of T cell receptor beta chains follows, all from one sample in a study of beta chain features in type 1 diabetes. Repertoires were generated with immunoSEQ multiplex PCR, while TCRdb's copy carries only in-frame clones and drops some. Here the sample spans about 340,000 clones, about 13% being singletons. Specimen: naive CD4+ T cells from blood. These receptors all stem from a woman younger than 30 with type 1 diabetes. CDR3s include the opening cysteine and the closing phenylalanine or tryptophan. Fields, in order: J gene, V gene, D gene, clone size, CDR3 protein, CDR3 DNA. D genes are given only for firm matches. Rows may omit the clone size; those that give it use once, few, many or a size class.

j_call: TRBJ2-3
v_call: TRBV5-1
d_call: -
clone_size: few
cdr3_aa: CASSPLTADTQYF
cdr3_nt: TGCGCCAGCAGCCCGCTGACAGCAGATACGCAGTATTTT

j_call: TRBJ2-3
v_call: TRBV4-3
d_call: TRBD2
clone_size: -
cdr3_aa: CASSTSGDHTDTQYF
cdr3_nt: TGCGCCAGCAGCACTAGCGGAGACCACACAGATACGCAGTATTTT

j_call: TRBJ2-3
v_call: TRBV21-1
d_call: -
clone_size: -
cdr3_aa: CASSTLEGGRDTDTQYF
cdr3_nt: TGTGCCAGCAGCACCCTCGAAGGCGGGAGGGACACAGATACGCAGTATTTT

j_call: TRBJ2-1
v_call: TRBV7-2
d_call: TRBD2
clone_size: -
cdr3_aa: CASSLAGGFGNEQFF
cdr3_nt: TGTGCCAGCAGCTTAGCGGGAGGGTTCGGCAATGAGCAGTTCTTC

j_call: TRBJ1-1
v_call: TRBV4-3
d_call: -
clone_size: few
cdr3_aa: CASRRGRERNTEAFF
cdr3_nt: TGCGCCAGCAGACGGGGGAGGGAGAGGAACACTGAAGCTTTCTTT

j_call: TRBJ2-1
v_call: TRBV29-1
d_call: -
clone_size: few
cdr3_aa: CSALTGTAKRGEQFF
cdr3_nt: TGCAGCGCCTTGACAGGAACCGCGAAAAGAGGTGAGCAGTTCTTC

j_call: TRBJ2-7
v_call: TRBV21-1
d_call: -
clone_size: few
cdr3_aa: CASSNPLAGAPFYEQYF
cdr3_nt: TGTGCCAGCAGCAACCCCTTGGCGGGCGCACCCTTTTACGAGCAGTACTTC

j_call: TRBJ1-5
v_call: TRBV6-5
d_call: TRBD1
clone_size: few
cdr3_aa: CASSPGQGWDQPQHF
cdr3_nt: TGTGCCAGCAGCCCTGGACAGGGCTGGGATCAGCCCCAGCATTTT

j_call: TRBJ2-7
v_call: TRBV27
d_call: TRBD2
clone_size: -
cdr3_aa: CASSLKLAGYEQYF
cdr3_nt: TGTGCCAGCAGTTTAAAACTAGCGGGCTACGAGCAGTACTTC

j_call: TRBJ1-1
v_call: TRBV7-8
d_call: -
clone_size: -
cdr3_aa: CASSGSGGRTEAFF
cdr3_nt: TGTGCCAGCAGCGGCTCGGGGGGCAGGACTGAAGCTTTCTTT

j_call: TRBJ2-5
v_call: TRBV28
d_call: -
clone_size: -
cdr3_aa: CASSSVLVEETQYF
cdr3_nt: TGTGCCAGCAGTTCAGTCTTGGTCGAAGAGACCCAGTACTTC

j_call: TRBJ2-5
v_call: TRBV18
d_call: -
clone_size: -
cdr3_aa: CASSPPVRETQYF
cdr3_nt: TGTGCCAGCTCACCACCGGTCCGGGAGACCCAGTACTTC

j_call: TRBJ2-7
v_call: TRBV7-2
d_call: TRBD2
clone_size: few
cdr3_aa: CASSPPGAGNEQYF
cdr3_nt: TGTGCCAGCAGCCCTCCAGGAGCGGGAAACGAGCAGTACTTC

j_call: TRBJ2-7
v_call: TRBV28
d_call: -
clone_size: -
cdr3_aa: CASYTSTYEQYF
cdr3_nt: TGTGCCAGCTACACTAGCACCTACGAGCAGTACTTC